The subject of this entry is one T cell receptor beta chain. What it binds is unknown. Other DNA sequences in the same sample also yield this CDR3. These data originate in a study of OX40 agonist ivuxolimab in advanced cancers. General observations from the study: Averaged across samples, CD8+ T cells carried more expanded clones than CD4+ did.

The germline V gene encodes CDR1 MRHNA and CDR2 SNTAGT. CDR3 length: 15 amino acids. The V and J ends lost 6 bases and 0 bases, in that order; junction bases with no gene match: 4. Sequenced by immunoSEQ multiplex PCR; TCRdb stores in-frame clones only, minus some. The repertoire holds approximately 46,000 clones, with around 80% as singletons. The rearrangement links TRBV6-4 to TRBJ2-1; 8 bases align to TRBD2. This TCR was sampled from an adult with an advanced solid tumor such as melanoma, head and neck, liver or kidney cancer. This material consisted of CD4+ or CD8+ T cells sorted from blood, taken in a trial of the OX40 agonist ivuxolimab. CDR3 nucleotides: TGTGCCAGCAGCGTAGCGGGATCCTCCTACAATGAGCAGTTCTTC. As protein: CASSVAGSSYNEQFF.